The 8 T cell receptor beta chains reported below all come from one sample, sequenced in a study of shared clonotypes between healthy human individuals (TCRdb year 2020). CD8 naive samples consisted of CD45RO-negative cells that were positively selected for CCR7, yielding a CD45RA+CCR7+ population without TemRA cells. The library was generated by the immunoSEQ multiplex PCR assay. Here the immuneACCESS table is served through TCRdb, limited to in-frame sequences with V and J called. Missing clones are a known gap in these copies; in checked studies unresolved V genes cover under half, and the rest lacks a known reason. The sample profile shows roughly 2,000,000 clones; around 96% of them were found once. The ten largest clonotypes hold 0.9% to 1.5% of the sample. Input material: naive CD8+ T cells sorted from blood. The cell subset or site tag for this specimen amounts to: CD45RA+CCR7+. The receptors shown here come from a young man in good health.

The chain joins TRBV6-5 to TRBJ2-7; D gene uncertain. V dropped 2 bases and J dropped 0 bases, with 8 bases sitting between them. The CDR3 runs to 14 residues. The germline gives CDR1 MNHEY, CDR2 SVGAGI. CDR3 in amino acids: CASSYGLLSYEQYF. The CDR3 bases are TGTGCCAGCAGTTACGGCCTTCTCTCCTACGAGCAGTACTTC.

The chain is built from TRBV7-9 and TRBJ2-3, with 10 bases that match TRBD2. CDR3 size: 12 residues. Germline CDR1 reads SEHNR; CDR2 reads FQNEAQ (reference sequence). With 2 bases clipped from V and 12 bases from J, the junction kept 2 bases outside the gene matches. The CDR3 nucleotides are TGTGCCAGCAGCTTACTAGCGGGGGTCCAGTATTTT. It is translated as CASSLLAGVQYF.

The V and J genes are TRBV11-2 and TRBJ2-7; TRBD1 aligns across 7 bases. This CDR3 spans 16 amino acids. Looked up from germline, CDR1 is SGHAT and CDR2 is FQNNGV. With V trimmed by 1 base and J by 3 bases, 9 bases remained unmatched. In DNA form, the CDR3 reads TGTGCCAGCAGCTTAGGCCCCGGGGCAGGGGGCTACGAGCAGTACTTC. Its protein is CASSLGPGAGGYEQYF.

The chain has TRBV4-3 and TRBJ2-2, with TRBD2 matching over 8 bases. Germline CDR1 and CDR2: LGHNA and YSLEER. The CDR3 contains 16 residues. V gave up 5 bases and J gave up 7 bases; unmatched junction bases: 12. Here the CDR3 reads CASSAGEREWFGELFF. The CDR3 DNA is TGCGCCAGCAGCGCCGGGGAGCGGGAGTGGTTCGGGGAGCTGTTTTTT.

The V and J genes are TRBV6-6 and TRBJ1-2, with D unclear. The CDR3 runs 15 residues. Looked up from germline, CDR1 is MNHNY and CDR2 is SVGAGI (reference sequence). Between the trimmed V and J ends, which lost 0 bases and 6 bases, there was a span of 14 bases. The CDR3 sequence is CASSYSLSWRDGYTF. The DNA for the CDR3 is TGTGCCAGCAGTTACTCCTTAAGCTGGCGGGATGGCTACACCTTC.

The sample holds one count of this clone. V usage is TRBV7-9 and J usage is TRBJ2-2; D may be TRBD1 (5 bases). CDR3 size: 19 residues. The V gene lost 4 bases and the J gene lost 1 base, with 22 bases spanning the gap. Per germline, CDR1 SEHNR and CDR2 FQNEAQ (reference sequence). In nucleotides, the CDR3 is TGTGCCAGCAGCTCCCCCTCTCTGGGGCGCGTTCAGAACACCGGGGAGCTGTTTTTT. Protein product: CASSSPSLGRVQNTGELFF. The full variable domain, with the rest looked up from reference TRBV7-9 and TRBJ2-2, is DTGVSQNPRHKITKRGQNVTFRCDPISEHNRLYWYRQTLGQGPEFLTYFQNEAQLEKSRLLSDRFSAERPKGSFSTLEIQRTEQGDSAMYLCASSSPSLGRVQNTGELFFGEGSRLTVL.

CDR3 amino acids: CASSPTPIHTGELFF. Written as DNA, the CDR3 is TGTGCCAGCAGCCCCACCCCCATTCACACCGGGGAGCTGTTTTTT. This chain uses TRBV7-6 with TRBJ2-2; D is unclear. Trimming cost V 5 bases and J 3 bases, with 13 bases left between them. The CDR3 length is 15 residues. Germline loops: CDR1 SGHVS, CDR2 FNYEAQ.

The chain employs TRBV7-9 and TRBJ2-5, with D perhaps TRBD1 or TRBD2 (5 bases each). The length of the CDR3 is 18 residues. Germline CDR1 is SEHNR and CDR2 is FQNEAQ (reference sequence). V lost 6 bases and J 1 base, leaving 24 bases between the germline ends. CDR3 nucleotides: TGTGCCAGCAGTCCCGCTTTTATCTCGGGGCTACCCCAAGAGACCCAGTACTTC. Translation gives CASSPAFISGLPQETQYF.